The TCR beta chain described here comes from a study of OX40 agonist ivuxolimab in advanced cancers. Study-wide points: Clonal expansion was seen in CD4+ and CD8+ blood T cells by week 6 at 0.1 to 3.0 mg/kg.

Method: immunoSEQ multiplex PCR; TCRdb's copy keeps in-frame clones and lacks some. The profile shows 65,000 to 95,000 clones, about 86% of them singletons. About this clone itself: Its antigen is not known.

Per germline, CDR1 LNHDA and CDR2 SQIVND (reference sequence). The length of the CDR3 is 13 residues. The V gene lost 5 bases and the J gene lost 4 bases, with 11 bases spanning the gap. This receptor was taken from an adult with an advanced solid tumor such as melanoma, head and neck, liver or kidney cancer. The chain couples TRBV19 to TRBJ1-2; maybe TRBD1 (6 bases). The source material was CD4+ or CD8+ T cells sorted from blood, sampled in a trial of the OX40 agonist ivuxolimab. The DNA of the CDR3 is TGTGCCAGTAGTCTAGGGGGATCCTATGGCTACACCTTC. The encoded protein is CASSLGGSYGYTF. Together with reference TRBV19 and TRBJ1-2, the CDR3 gives the full variable domain: DGGITQSPKYLFRKEGQNVTLSCEQNLNHDAMYWYRQDPGQGLRLIYYSQIVNDFQKGDIAEGYSVSREKKESFPLTVTSAQKNPTAFYLCASSLGGSYGYTFGSGTRLTVV.